These 27 T cell receptor beta chains were sequenced from one sample in a study of blood T cell repertoires in COVID-19. The protocol was immunoSEQ multiplex PCR, while the TCRdb copy is restricted to in-frame clones and leaves out a portion. The sample contains almost 400,000 clones, more than 75% of which appear only once. The sample consisted of PBMCs or T cells enriched from blood (not recorded which). The receptors come from a woman aged 25-40 years with acute COVID-19.

This chain joins TRBV19 and TRBJ1-2; 7 bases fit TRBD1. Per germline, CDR1 LNHDA and CDR2 SQIVND (reference sequence). This CDR3 comprises 15 residues. J was trimmed by 5 bases and V by 6 bases; bases with no gene match: 12. CDR3 region: CASSFDPTGRYGYTF. The CDR3 DNA follows: TGTGCCAGTAGCTTCGATCCGACAGGGAGGTATGGCTACACCTTC.

The chain uses TRBV11-2 and TRBJ2-1; D is unresolved. CDR1 and CDR2 from the germline V gene are SGHAT and FQNNGV. CDR3 length: 13 amino acids. V dropped 1 base and J dropped 9 bases, with 10 bases sitting between them. Written as DNA, the CDR3 is TGTGCCAGCAGCTTAGGAGGATTCACTGAGCAGTTCTTC. It codes for CASSLGGFTEQFF.

The chain is built from TRBV27 and TRBJ2-5, with TRBD1 matching 9 bases. V lost 2 bases to trimming and J lost 4 bases; unmatched junction nucleotides: 5. CDR1 is MNHEY, CDR2 SMNVEV, per germline (reference sequence). The CDR3 loop spans 15 amino acids. CDR3 DNA: TGTGCCAGCAGTTTAACAGGGGGCGGAGGAGAGACCCAGTACTTC. Amino acids: CASSLTGGGGETQYF.

CDR3 sequence (DNA): TGCGCCAGCAGTGACCCCTCCGGACAGGGCCACAATGAGCAGTTCTTC. It encodes CASSDPSGQGHNEQFF. This rearrangement joins TRBV10-2 to TRBJ2-1, with TRBD1 identical over 8 bases. The trim removed 3 bases at V and 5 bases at J, leaving 9 bases unmatched. CDR1 and CDR2 (germline): WSHSY, SAAADI. This CDR3 spans 16 amino acids.

This chain uses TRBV2 with TRBJ2-5; 10 positions agree with TRBD2. Germline V gene lookup returns CDR1 SNHLY and CDR2 FYNNEI. The CDR3 has 14 amino acids. Trimming cost V 4 bases and J 4 bases; bases outside gene matches: 3. This CDR3 reads CASSGGLARETQYF. CDR3 DNA sequence: TGTGCCAGCAGTGGGGGACTAGCGCGAGAGACCCAGTACTTC.

V and J are TRBV25-1 and TRBJ1-6; a weak D match, TRBD1 (6 bases). Trimming cost V 1 base and J 10 bases, with 11 bases left between them. The CDR3 is made up of 14 amino acids. Germline V gives CDR1 MGHDK, CDR2 SYGVNS. The CDR3 DNA is TGTGCCAGCAGTGAATCCCAGGGGCGATCACCCCTCCACTTT. This sequence encodes CASSESQGRSPLHF.

J is TRBJ1-5 and V is TRBV12-3 or TRBV12-4; tentatively, D is TRBD1 (5 bases). The V and J ends lost 3 bases and 9 bases respectively, with 9 bases between them. The CDR3 contains 12 residues. CDR3 DNA: TGTGCCAGCAGTTTTGGGGACTGGCCCCAGCATTTT. Amino acid sequence: CASSFGDWPQHF.

The chain is built from TRBV18 and TRBJ2-2; D gene uncertain. Trimming took 4 bases from V and 0 from J, leaving 15 bases between them. CDR3 length: 17 amino acids. Germline V gene sequence: CDR1 KGHSH, CDR2 LQKENI. The CDR3 protein is CASSRSVQTSNTGELFF. The CDR3 coding sequence is TGTGCCAGCTCACGGTCCGTACAGACCTCGAACACCGGGGAGCTGTTTTTT.

The CDR3 region is CASSRDRNTGELFF. The CDR3 nucleotides read TGTGCCAGCAGCCGGGACAGGAACACCGGGGAGCTGTTTTTT. V and J are TRBV6-4 and TRBJ2-2, with 7 bases identical to TRBD1. CDR1 MRHNA and CDR2 SNTAGT come from the germline V gene. The CDR3 extends over 14 amino acids. With V trimmed by 6 bases and J by 1 base, 2 bases remained unmatched.

This clone was detected only once. J is TRBJ1-1 and V is TRBV5-1; TRBD1 is a possible D gene (6 bases). CDR3 length equals 14 residues. The V end lost 4 bases, the J end lost 3 bases, and 13 bases lay between the germline ends. CDR1 is SGHRS and CDR2 is YFSETQ in the germline V gene. The CDR3 DNA reads as TGCGCCAGCAGCATCTGGGGGGGCGACACTGAAGCTTTCTTT. Protein: CASSIWGGDTEAFF.

The chain employs TRBV7-2 and TRBJ2-1, with 8 bases that match TRBD2. V lost 5 bases, J lost 2 bases, and 8 bases stayed unmatched. CDR3 length: 16 residues. Germline assignment: CDR1 SGHTA and CDR2 FQGNSA. CDR3 nucleotides: TGTGCCAGCAGCCTGACTAGCGCCATCGCCTACAATGAGCAGTTCTTC. Its translation: CASSLTSAIAYNEQFF.

The gene calls are TRBV3-1 (or the pseudogene TRBV3-2) and TRBJ1-6, with 11 bases fitting TRBD1. CDR1 is LGHDT and CDR2 is YNNKEL in the germline V gene (reference sequence). The CDR3 is made up of 17 amino acids. The trim removed 0 bases at V and 14 bases at J, leaving 12 bases unmatched. CDR3 nucleotide sequence: TGTGCCAGCAGCCAAGATAGGACAGGGGGCTCAACGTCAACCCTCCACTTT. Residues: CASSQDRTGGSTSTLHF.

V usage is TRBV7-2 and J usage is TRBJ1-1; D ambiguous. Germline CDR1 is SGHTA and CDR2 is FQGNSA. V was cut by 6 bases and J by 1 base, with 12 bases left in between. The CDR3 is 14 amino acids. The CDR3 coding sequence is TGTGCCAGCAGGGACTACGGAGGGAACACTGAAGCTTTCTTT. Its translation: CASRDYGGNTEAFF.

This clone has just one count. The J gene is TRBJ2-7, the V gene TRBV29-1, with 9 bases lining up with TRBD1. The trim removed 4 bases at V and 2 bases at J, leaving 3 bases unmatched. CDR1 is SQVTM, CDR2 ANQGSEA, per germline. The CDR3 loop spans 13 amino acids. CDR3 in amino acids: CSVVTGGPYEQYF. CDR3 in DNA: TGCAGCGTTGTCACAGGGGGCCCCTACGAGCAGTACTTC.

The genes are TRBV2 and TRBJ1-2, with 7 bases that match TRBD1. Trimming took 4 bases from V and 7 from J; bases not matched to a gene: 9. The CDR3 extends over 14 amino acids. Germline CDR1 SNHLY, CDR2 FYNNEI. CDR3 region: CASSGQGKGVGYTF. DNA for the CDR3: TGTGCCAGCAGTGGACAGGGTAAGGGCGTTGGCTACACCTTC. Based on the CDR3 plus reference TRBV2 and TRBJ1-2, the full variable domain is EPEVTQTPSHQVTQMGQEVILRCVPISNHLYFYWYRQILGQKVEFLVSFYNNEISEKSEIFDDQFSVERPDGSNFTLKIRSTKLEDSAMYFCASSGQGKGVGYTFGSGTRLTVV.

The chain links TRBV2 to TRBJ1-4; D is unresolved. The ends were cut back, 5 bases at V and 0 bases at J, with 7 bases in the middle. This CDR3 has 14 amino acids. Germline CDR1 SNHLY, CDR2 FYNNEI. The CDR3 DNA reads as TGTGCCAGCAGTTACGGTGCAACTAATGAAAAACTGTTTTTT. Translating it yields CASSYGATNEKLFF.

The rearrangement joins TRBV9 to TRBJ2-7; 8 bases are shared with TRBD2. The V and J ends lost 0 bases and 7 bases, in that order; junction bases with no gene match: 9. This CDR3 spans 15 amino acids. The germline V gene encodes CDR1 SGDLS and CDR2 YYNGEE. The CDR3: CASSVGLAGLGEQYF. CDR3 DNA sequence: TGTGCCAGCAGCGTAGGGTTAGCGGGGCTTGGAGAGCAGTACTTC.

V and J are TRBV5-6 and TRBJ2-2, with 8 bases aligning to TRBD1. The V and J ends lost 4 bases and 3 bases, in that order; junction bases with no gene match: 8. The length of the CDR3 is 16 residues. The germline V gene has CDR1 SGHDT and CDR2 YYEEEE. DNA of the CDR3: TGTGCCAGCAGCCCCTCCTACAGGGGGTACACCGGGGAGCTGTTTTTT. Protein product: CASSPSYRGYTGELFF.

This chain joins TRBV21-1 and TRBJ1-2. TRBV21-1 is noted as a pseudogene. This CDR3 spans 16 amino acids. CDR3 loop: CASSKGRGGVDYGYTF. The DNA of the CDR3 is TGTGCCAGCAGCAAAGGGCGGGGAGGGGTCGACTATGGCTACACCTTC.

The chain uses TRBV10-1 and TRBJ2-1; possible D gene TRBD2, 6 bases. Trimming stripped 1 base from V and 8 bases from J, with 12 bases between. The CDR3 consists of 14 residues. Looked up from germline, CDR1 is WNHNN and CDR2 is SYGVQD (reference sequence). DNA for the CDR3: TGCGCCAGCAGTGAGTACCGGTCGGGAGATGAGCAGTTCTTC. Translating gives CASSEYRSGDEQFF.

This chain connects TRBV19 to TRBJ2-7, with D perhaps TRBD2 (6 bases). The V gene lost 4 bases and the J gene lost 7 bases, with 17 bases spanning the gap. Per the germline V gene, CDR1 is LNHDA and CDR2 is SQIVND (reference sequence). The CDR3 consists of 14 residues. The CDR3 is CASSKPGEPGEQYF. The CDR3 coding sequence is TGTGCCAGTAGTAAACCGGGGGAACCAGGGGAGCAGTACTTC.

The chain links TRBV27 to TRBJ2-7; D is possibly TRBD2 (6 bases). V lost 5 bases and J lost 3, with 14 bases in between. The CDR3 contains 14 residues. CDR1 and CDR2 (germline): MNHEY, SMNVEV (reference sequence). Here the CDR3 DNA reads TGTGCCAGCAGTAATGGTCTGGGGGGCTACGAGCAGTACTTC. Residues: CASSNGLGGYEQYF.

The rearrangement links TRBV7-2 to TRBJ2-1, with 9 nucleotides matching TRBD2. Per germline, CDR1 SGHTA and CDR2 FQGNSA. There are 15 residues in the CDR3. The trim removed 2 bases at V and 2 bases at J, leaving 1 base unmatched. The CDR3 bases are TGTGCCAGCAGCTTACTAGCGGGGACCTACAATGAGCAGTTCTTC. It yields the protein CASSLLAGTYNEQFF.

The chain joins TRBV7-2 to TRBJ1-5; TRBD1 matches 8 bases. V lost 5 bases to trimming and J lost 3 bases; unmatched junction nucleotides: 6. From germline, CDR1 is SGHTA and CDR2 FQGNSA. The CDR3 totals 15 residues. In nucleotides, the CDR3 is TGTGCCAGCAGCCCAGAGACAGGGGACAATCAGCCCCAGCATTTT. Protein sequence: CASSPETGDNQPQHF.

J is TRBJ1-4 and V is TRBV5-6; 10 bases line up with TRBD1. The CDR3 extends over 13 amino acids. Per the germline V gene, CDR1 is SGHDT and CDR2 is YYEEEE. Losses at the gene ends were 4 bases for V and 8 bases for J; bases not matched to a gene: 2. The CDR3 is CASSRDRGEKLFF. The CDR3 DNA reads TGTGCCAGCAGCCGGGACAGGGGCGAAAAACTGTTTTTT.

The chain recombines TRBV20-1 with TRBJ2-7, with D unresolved. This CDR3 has 11 amino acids. The germline CDR1 and CDR2 sequences are DFQATT and SNEGSKA (reference sequence). V lost 3 bases, J lost 4 bases, and 7 bases lay in between. The CDR3 spells CSASPRYEQYF. The CDR3 bases are TGCAGTGCTAGTCCCAGATACGAGCAGTACTTC.

This chain joins TRBV10-3 and TRBJ1-4; 7 bases fit TRBD1. The CDR3 sequence is 16 residues long. Looked up from germline, CDR1 is ENHRY and CDR2 is SYGVKD. The V gene end was trimmed by 3 bases and the J gene end by 3 bases; junction bases not matched to a gene: 7. CDR3 nucleotide sequence: TGTGCCATCAGTGAAAAAACAGGGGTTTCTAATGAAAAACTGTTTTTT. Encoded protein: CAISEKTGVSNEKLFF.